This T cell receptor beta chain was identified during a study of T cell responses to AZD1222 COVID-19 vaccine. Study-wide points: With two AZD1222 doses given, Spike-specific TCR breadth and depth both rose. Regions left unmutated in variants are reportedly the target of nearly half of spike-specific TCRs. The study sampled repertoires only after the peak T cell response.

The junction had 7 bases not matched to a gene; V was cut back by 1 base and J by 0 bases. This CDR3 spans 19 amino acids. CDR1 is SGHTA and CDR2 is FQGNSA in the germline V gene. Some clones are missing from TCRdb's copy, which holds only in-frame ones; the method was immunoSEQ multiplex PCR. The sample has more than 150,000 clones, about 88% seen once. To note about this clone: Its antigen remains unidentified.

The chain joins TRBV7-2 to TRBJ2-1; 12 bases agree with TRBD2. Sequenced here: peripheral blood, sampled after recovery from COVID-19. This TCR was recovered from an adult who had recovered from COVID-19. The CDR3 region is CASSLVTSGGSSSYNEQFF. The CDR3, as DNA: TGTGCCAGCAGCTTAGTCACTAGCGGGGGGTCGAGCTCCTACAATGAGCAGTTCTTC.